This TCR beta chain is drawn from a study of CD8 T cells in Susac syndrome. Study-level findings and limits: An acknowledgment was made by the study that its TCR sequencing and HLA analysis involved relatively few individuals.

RNA was extracted with the RNeasy kit, and a quantity of roughly 0.5 to 1 ug was reverse transcribed using random hexamers. One entry per CDR3 protein results from TCRdb running MiXCR on the immunoSEQ multiplex PCR reads. Counted here are more than 55,000 distinct CDR3 sequences, roughly 94% occurring once; the ten biggest clones make up 0.2% to 0.3%. TCR beta was sequenced from blood CD8+ and CD4+ T cells. Controls were drawn from healthy donors and were matched for age and sex. Negative isolation was used for CD8+ and CD4+ T cells, and FACS enrichment was applied to TEMRA cells. This CDR3 contains 12 residues. V lost 7 bases and J 0 bases, leaving 9 bases between the germline ends. Germline V CDR1 and CDR2: GTSNPN, SVGIG (reference sequence). Remarks on this clonotype: Its specificity is not known.

This clonotype originated in a human donor in good health. The chain carries TRBV30 and TRBJ1-1; D uncertain. The sample comprised CD8+ T cells from PBMCs. The CDR3 is CAFLDMNTEAFF. DNA of the CDR3: TGTGCCTTTCTTGATATGAACACTGAAGCTTTCTTT.